The rows below give T cell receptor beta chains drawn from one sample of a study of blood T cell repertoires in COVID-19. The data were produced by immunoSEQ multiplex PCR, yet TCRdb's version contains in-frame clones alone and is incomplete. The table shows some 27,000 clones, with approximately 90% occurring only once. Sequenced input: peripheral blood. The receptors were sampled from a human donor in a cohort sampled during active COVID-19. The CDR3 runs from the conserved cysteine through the conserved F or W. D genes are given only for firm matches. The size field is filled for only some rows; it gives once, few, many or a size class.

CDR3: CASSYSPGQGADTQYF; DNA: TGTGCCAGCAGTTACTCGCCGGGACAGGGGGCAGATACGCAGTATTTT; D: TRBD1; size: NA; J: TRBJ2-3; V: TRBV6-5
CDR3: CASSFTSGTDTQYF; DNA: TGTGCCAGCAGCTTTACTAGCGGGACAGATACGCAGTATTTT; D: TRBD2; size: NA; J: TRBJ2-3; V: TRBV11-3
CDR3: CSASGNQPQHF; DNA: TGCAGTGCCTCGGGCAATCAGCCCCAGCATTTT; D: NA; size: few; J: TRBJ1-5; V: TRBV20-1
CDR3: CASSSRRGGNTIYF; DNA: TGTGCCAGCAGCTCCAGAAGGGGAGGAAACACCATATATTTT; D: NA; size: NA; J: TRBJ1-3; V: TRBV7-8
CDR3: CASSPQGRDGELFF; DNA: TGTGCCAGCAGTCCCCAGGGTCGCGACGGGGAGCTGTTTTTT; D: NA; size: NA; J: TRBJ2-2; V: TRBV6-5
CDR3: CASSWDRGSETQYF; DNA: TGTGCCAGCTCGTGGGACAGGGGATCGGAGACCCAGTACTTC; D: TRBD1; size: NA; J: TRBJ2-5; V: TRBV18
CDR3: CASSRQPTNEKLFF; DNA: TGTGCCAGCAGTCGACAGCCAACTAATGAAAAACTGTTTTTT; D: NA; size: once; J: TRBJ1-4; V: TRBV6-2/TRBV6-3
CDR3: CASSLRGRDRGLFF; DNA: TGTGCCAGCAGCTTAAGGGGGCGGGACAGGGGGCTGTTTTTT; D: TRBD1; size: NA; J: TRBJ2-2; V: TRBV11-3
CDR3: CASSLGPGDNSPLHF; DNA: TGTGCCAGCAGCTTAGGGCCGGGGGATAATTCACCCCTCCACTTT; D: NA; size: NA; J: TRBJ1-6; V: TRBV5-5
CDR3: CASAPRLASETQYF; DNA: TGTGCCAGCGCTCCAAGACTAGCCTCAGAGACCCAGTACTTC; D: TRBD2; size: NA; J: TRBJ2-5; V: TRBV14
CDR3: CASSLMARPRVTGELFF; DNA: TGTGCCAGCAGCTTAATGGCTCGCCCCCGGGTCACCGGGGAGCTGTTTTTT; D: NA; size: NA; J: TRBJ2-2; V: TRBV7-3
CDR3: CASSPLAGVANEQFF; DNA: TGTGCCAGTAGCCCTCTAGCGGGAGTCGCGAATGAGCAGTTCTTC; D: TRBD2; size: NA; J: TRBJ2-1; V: TRBV19
CDR3: CASSLAPGSSGANVLTF; DNA: TGCGCCAGCAGCTTGGCCCCTGGCAGCTCTGGGGCCAACGTCCTGACTTTC; D: NA; size: NA; J: TRBJ2-6; V: TRBV5-1
CDR3: CASSVGLAGVNTDTQYF; DNA: TGTGCCAGCAGCGTAGGCCTAGCGGGAGTTAACACAGATACGCAGTATTTT; D: TRBD2; size: NA; J: TRBJ2-3; V: TRBV9
CDR3: CASTLQGQAAFF; DNA: TGTGCCAGCACCTTACAGGGACAGGCGGCTTTCTTT; D: TRBD1; size: NA; J: TRBJ1-1; V: TRBV13
CDR3: CASSLGFQGTYEQYF; DNA: TGTGCCAGCAGCTTGGGTTTTCAGGGAACCTACGAGCAGTACTTC; D: NA; size: NA; J: TRBJ2-7; V: TRBV5-4
CDR3: CASSFVPGLAGGVNEQFF; DNA: TGCGCCAGCAGCTTCGTCCCGGGACTAGCGGGGGGAGTCAATGAGCAGTTCTTC; D: TRBD2; size: NA; J: TRBJ2-1; V: TRBV5-1
CDR3: CASSEDRNTEAFF; DNA: TGTGCCAGCAGTGAGGACAGGAACACTGAAGCTTTCTTT; D: NA; size: NA; J: TRBJ1-1; V: TRBV6-1
CDR3: CASSEGLAPDTQYF; DNA: TGCGCCAGCAGTGAGGGACTAGCCCCAGATACGCAGTATTTT; D: TRBD2; size: NA; J: TRBJ2-3; V: TRBV10-1
CDR3: CASSVGLGLAGGNEQFF; DNA: TGTGCCAGCAGCGTAGGACTGGGACTAGCGGGAGGGAATGAGCAGTTCTTC; D: TRBD2; size: NA; J: TRBJ2-1; V: TRBV9
CDR3: CASSPGEAYEQYF; DNA: TGTGCCAGCAGTCCAGGGGAAGCCTACGAGCAGTACTTC; D: NA; size: NA; J: TRBJ2-7; V: TRBV28
CDR3: CASSARQEMNTEAFF; DNA: TGTGCCAGCAGCGCACGACAGGAGATGAACACTGAAGCTTTCTTT; D: NA; size: once; J: TRBJ1-1; V: TRBV9
CDR3: CASSLQTGVGTEAFF; DNA: TGTGCCAGCTCACTACAAACAGGGGTTGGGACTGAAGCTTTCTTT; D: TRBD1; size: NA; J: TRBJ1-1; V: TRBV18
CDR3: CASSRLTGEGTEAFF; DNA: TGTGCCAGCTCCCGACTGACAGGGGAGGGCACTGAAGCTTTCTTT; D: TRBD1; size: NA; J: TRBJ1-1; V: TRBV18
CDR3: CATSSPYSSEKLFF; DNA: TGTGCCACCAGCAGCCCCTATTCTAGTGAAAAACTGTTTTTT; D: NA; size: NA; J: TRBJ1-4; V: TRBV15
CDR3: CASSLGLSLEQYF; DNA: TGTGCCAGCAGCTTAGGACTATCGCTCGAGCAGTACTTC; D: NA; size: once; J: TRBJ2-7; V: TRBV9
CDR3: CASSLTPYIGETQYF; DNA: TGCGCCAGCAGCTTGACCCCATACATTGGAGAGACCCAGTACTTC; D: NA; size: NA; J: TRBJ2-5; V: TRBV5-1
CDR3: CASSYVVAVSEQYF; DNA: TGTGCCAGCAGTTACGTCGTAGCGGTCAGCGAGCAGTACTTC; D: NA; size: NA; J: TRBJ2-7; V: TRBV6-2/TRBV6-3